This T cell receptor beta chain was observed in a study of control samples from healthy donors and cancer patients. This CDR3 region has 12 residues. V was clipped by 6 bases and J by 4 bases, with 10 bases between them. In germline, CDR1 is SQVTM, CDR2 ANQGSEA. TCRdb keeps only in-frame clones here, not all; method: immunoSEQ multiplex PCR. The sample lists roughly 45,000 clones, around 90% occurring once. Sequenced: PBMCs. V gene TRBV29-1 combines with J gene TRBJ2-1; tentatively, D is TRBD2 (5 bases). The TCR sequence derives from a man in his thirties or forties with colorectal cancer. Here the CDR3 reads CSVQGLYNEQFF. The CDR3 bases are TGCAGCGTCCAAGGACTTTACAATGAGCAGTTCTTC.